The rows below give T cell receptor beta chains drawn from one sample of a study of blood T cell repertoires in COVID-19. Method: immunoSEQ multiplex PCR; TCRdb's copy keeps in-frame clones and lacks some. The sample records around 110,000 clones, less than 90% being singletons. The sequencing sample was made of peripheral blood. The receptor source for this set is a man under 40 with acute or convalescent COVID-19. Each CDR3 is given with its conserved first and last residue. Each record gives: CDR3 length, V gene, clone size, D gene, J gene, CDR3 DNA, CDR3 protein. D genes are given only for firm matches. Where a row states a size, it is once, few, many or the class of an expanded clone; other rows omit it.

12	TRBV30	few	.	TRBJ1-1	TGTGCCTGGAGTGTAGGAGGGTTGGGGGCTTTCTTT	CAWSVGGLGAFF
16	TRBV6-2/TRBV6-3	.	TRBD1	TRBJ1-1	TGTGCCAGCAGTTACTCTCCGACAGGGACGCAAACTGAAGCTTTCTTT	CASSYSPTGTQTEAFF
14	TRBV5-5	once	TRBD1	TRBJ2-5	TGTGCCAGCAGCTTGGTACAGGGGGGAGAGACCCAGTACTTC	CASSLVQGGETQYF
16	TRBV5-1	few	.	TRBJ1-2	TGCGCCAGCAGCTTGGGACAGGACATACACCTCTATGGCTACACCTTC	CASSLGQDIHLYGYTF
15	TRBV18	.	TRBD1	TRBJ2-7	TGTGCCAGCACGGACCGGACAGGGATCTTCAACGAGCAGTACTTC	CASTDRTGIFNEQYF
18	TRBV7-3	.	TRBD2	TRBJ2-1	TGTGCCAGCAGCTCCAGGGCCACTAGCGGGGCGGCCTACAATGAGCAGTTCTTC	CASSSRATSGAAYNEQFF
13	TRBV5-1	.	.	TRBJ1-6	TGCGCCAGCAGGGGGTCCGAGGAGGCACCCCTCCACTTT	CASRGSEEAPLHF
17	TRBV4-1	once	.	TRBJ1-1	TGCGCCAGCAGCCATCCCAGTGGGAGGGGGTTGAAGACTGAAGCTTTCTTT	CASSHPSGRGLKTEAFF
11	TRBV12-3/TRBV12-4	.	.	TRBJ1-1	TGTGCCAGCAGTAATCTCGGGGAAGCTTTCTTT	CASSNLGEAFF
18	TRBV4-3	.	.	TRBJ1-2	TGCGCCAGCAGCCAAGATCAGGGTACAGGGACCTATGGCTATGGCTACACCTTC	CASSQDQGTGTYGYGYTF
13	TRBV6-5	.	.	TRBJ1-1	TGTGCCAGCAGTTACAGCAAGGGACTTACGGCTTTCTTT	CASSYSKGLTAFF
15	TRBV6-5	.	TRBD1	TRBJ2-7	TGTGCCAGCAGAGACACCGGGACAGCTTCCTACGAGCAGTACTTC	CASRDTGTASYEQYF
15	TRBV4-1	.	.	TRBJ1-3	TGCGCCAGCAGCCAAGAAGGACAGATAGGAAACACCATATATTTT	CASSQEGQIGNTIYF
18	TRBV3-1/TRBV3-2	.	TRBD2	TRBJ2-3	TGTGCCAGCAGCCAAGGTCTCAGTTTGCGGGGGGGAACAGATACGCAGTATTTT	CASSQGLSLRGGTDTQYF
19	TRBV11-2	.	TRBD2	TRBJ2-5	TGTGCCAGCAGCTCCGGCAGGTCTAGCGGGGCCATAGTCCAAGAGACCCAGTACTTC	CASSSGRSSGAIVQETQYF
17	TRBV5-4	.	.	TRBJ1-1	TGTGCCAGCAGCTCTCCCGGTCTAACACAGGCCACAGTTGAAGCTTTCTTT	CASSSPGLTQATVEAFF
16	TRBV18	.	TRBD1	TRBJ1-3	TGTGCCAGCCCAACCGGGACAGCGAGCTCTGGAAACACCATATATTTT	CASPTGTASSGNTIYF
13	TRBV7-3	.	.	TRBJ2-1	TGTGCCAGCAGCTCGGCACAGGGCCATGAGCAGTTCTTC	CASSSAQGHEQFF
15	TRBV5-1	.	TRBD1	TRBJ2-7	TGCGCCAGCAGCTTGGTGTTAGGGGGCGCGTACGAGCAGTACTTC	CASSLVLGGAYEQYF
14	TRBV5-6	once	.	TRBJ2-7	TGTGCCAGCAGCTTGGCTGTCAGGACCTACGAGCAGTACTTC	CASSLAVRTYEQYF
16	TRBV6-2/TRBV6-3	.	.	TRBJ1-6	TGTGCCAGCAGCCCTCGATGGGGGCCCATGGATTCACCCCTCCACTTT	CASSPRWGPMDSPLHF
11	TRBV19	.	.	TRBJ1-2	TGTGCCAGCGGTGAGGAGATTGGCTACACCTTC	CASGEEIGYTF
15	TRBV2	.	.	TRBJ2-1	TGTGCCAGCAGTGGACTGTCGAGCTCCTACAATGAGCAGTTCTTC	CASSGLSSSYNEQFF
15	TRBV27	.	.	TRBJ2-3	TGTGCCAGCAAAACACCTCCCCCCACGACAGATACGCAGTATTTT	CASKTPPPTTDTQYF
15	TRBV19	once	TRBD1	TRBJ2-5	TGTGCCAGTAGTACTTCTGGACAGGCACCTGAGACCCAGTACTTC	CASSTSGQAPETQYF
13	TRBV2	few	TRBD1	TRBJ2-7	TGTGCCAGCTGGGACAGGGGGCACGACGAGCAGTACTTC	CASWDRGHDEQYF
15	TRBV18	.	TRBD1	TRBJ2-3	TGTGCCAGCTCACCTCGACAGGGGGCGACAGATACGCAGTATTTT	CASSPRQGATDTQYF
16	TRBV4-2	once	.	TRBJ1-2	TGTGCCAGCAGCCAAGAGGCGGGATCGCAGGGTTATGGCTACACCTTC	CASSQEAGSQGYGYTF
13	TRBV12-3/TRBV12-4	.	.	TRBJ2-3	TGTGCCAGCAGTTTAGGCAGGGAAGATACGCAGTATTTT	CASSLGREDTQYF
13	TRBV15	.	.	TRBJ1-4	TGTGCCACCAGCACGGGAGTTGGGGAAAAACTGTTTTTT	CATSTGVGEKLFF
18	TRBV18	.	TRBD2	TRBJ2-3	TGTGCCAGCTCACAGGGACTAGCGGGAGGAAGTGACACAGATACGCAGTATTTT	CASSQGLAGGSDTDTQYF
14	TRBV2	.	TRBD1	TRBJ1-2	TGTGCCAGCAGGCCGGGACAGGGGGCGAGAGGCTACACCTTC	CASRPGQGARGYTF
14	TRBV19	.	.	TRBJ1-4	TGTGCCACTGCGAGCGGCTCAACTAATGAAAAACTGTTTTTT	CATASGSTNEKLFF
14	TRBV7-8	.	.	TRBJ1-2	TGTGCCAGCAGCTACGGGACAACTAACTATGGCTACACCTTC	CASSYGTTNYGYTF
12	TRBV7-9	.	.	TRBJ2-1	TGTGCCAGCAACCTGTTAAGGGGGGGGCAGTTCTTC	CASNLLRGGQFF
14	TRBV6-2/TRBV6-3	.	.	TRBJ1-6	TGTGCCAGCAGTTACGTCGACAGTAATTCACCCCTCCACTTT	CASSYVDSNSPLHF
15	TRBV19	.	.	TRBJ2-2	TGTGCCAGTAGTATAGGACAGATAAACACCGGGGAGCTGTTTTTT	CASSIGQINTGELFF
14	TRBV4-1	.	.	TRBJ1-5	TGCGCCAGCAGCCAGGCATATAGCAATCAGCCCCAGCATTTT	CASSQAYSNQPQHF
15	TRBV20-1	once	TRBD2	TRBJ2-3	TGCAGTGCTAGTGAAGGGACTAGCGGATTAAATACGCAGTATTTT	CSASEGTSGLNTQYF
12	TRBV7-9	.	.	TRBJ1-1	TGTGCCAGCAGCTTGGCGGGTACTGAAGCTTTCTTT	CASSLAGTEAFF
15	TRBV4-1	.	TRBD1	TRBJ1-5	TGCGCCAGCAGCCATGGGACAGATAGCAATCAGCCCCAGCATTTT	CASSHGTDSNQPQHF
14	TRBV27	.	TRBD1	TRBJ1-5	TGTGCCAGCAGTTCCGGGACAGCCAATCAGCCCCAGCATTTT	CASSSGTANQPQHF
17	TRBV19	.	.	TRBJ1-1	TGTGCCAGTAGTATACATCCTTCTAAGGACAGGAACACTGAAGCTTTCTTT	CASSIHPSKDRNTEAFF
16	TRBV5-1	.	.	TRBJ1-1	TGCGCCAGCAGCTTGGTTCAGGGCTTGGGTGACACTGAAGCTTTCTTT	CASSLVQGLGDTEAFF
15	TRBV27	.	TRBD1	TRBJ1-1	TGTGCCAGCAGGGGACAGGGGCGGGGGAACACTGAAGCTTTCTTT	CASRGQGRGNTEAFF
17	TRBV9	.	.	TRBJ2-4	TGTGCCAGCAGTCGCTACCGTTCCGATTTAGCCAAAAACATTCAGTACTTC	CASSRYRSDLAKNIQYF
18	TRBV7-9	.	TRBD1	TRBJ1-4	TGTGCCAGCAGTCGGGGACAGGGGTCAAGGAGAACTAATGAAAAACTGTTTTTT	CASSRGQGSRRTNEKLFF
15	TRBV4-2	.	TRBD1	TRBJ1-2	TGTGCCAGCAGCCAAGATCGGGGGACAGGGACTGGCTACACCTTC	CASSQDRGTGTGYTF
12	TRBV7-9	.	TRBD1	TRBJ1-2	TGTGCCAGCAGCCGACAGGGCTATGGCTACACCTTC	CASSRQGYGYTF
14	TRBV7-2	.	.	TRBJ1-2	TGTGCCAGCAGCTTAACGACGGGGGACTATGGCTACACCTTC	CASSLTTGDYGYTF
16	TRBV9	.	.	TRBJ1-1	TGTGCCAGCAGCGTAGGGTTGGGCCAGGGGCGCTCTGAAGCTTTCTTT	CASSVGLGQGRSEAFF
13	TRBV15	once	.	TRBJ1-2	TGTGCCACCAGCAGAGAAGGGGGCTATGGCTACACCTTC	CATSREGGYGYTF
15	TRBV6-5	.	.	TRBJ2-3	TGTGCCAGCAGCCTTCAAGCGCGCTTAGAGGATACGCAGTATTTT	CASSLQARLEDTQYF
15	TRBV5-6	.	TRBD1	TRBJ1-1	TGTGCCAGCAGCTACTTTGACAGGGGAGGGACTGAAGCTTTCTTT	CASSYFDRGGTEAFF